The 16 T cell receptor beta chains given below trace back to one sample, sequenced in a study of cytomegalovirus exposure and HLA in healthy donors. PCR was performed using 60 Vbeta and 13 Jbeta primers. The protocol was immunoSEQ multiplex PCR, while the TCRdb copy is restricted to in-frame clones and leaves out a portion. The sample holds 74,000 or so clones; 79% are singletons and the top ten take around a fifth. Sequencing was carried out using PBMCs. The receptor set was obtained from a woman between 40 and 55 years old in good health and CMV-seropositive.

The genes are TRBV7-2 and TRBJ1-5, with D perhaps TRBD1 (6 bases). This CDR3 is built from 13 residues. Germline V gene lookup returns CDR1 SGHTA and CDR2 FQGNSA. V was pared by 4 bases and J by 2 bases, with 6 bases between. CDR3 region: CASSYRGNQPQHF. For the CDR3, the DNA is TGTGCCAGCAGCTACAGGGGCAATCAGCCCCAGCATTTT.

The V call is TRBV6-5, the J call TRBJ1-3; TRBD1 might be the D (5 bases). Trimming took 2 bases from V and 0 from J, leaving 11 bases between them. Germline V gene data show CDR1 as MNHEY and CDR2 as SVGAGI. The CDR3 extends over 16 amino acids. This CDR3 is CASSYTRQNSGNTIYF. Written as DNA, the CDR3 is TGTGCCAGCAGTTACACCCGACAGAACTCTGGAAACACCATATATTTT.

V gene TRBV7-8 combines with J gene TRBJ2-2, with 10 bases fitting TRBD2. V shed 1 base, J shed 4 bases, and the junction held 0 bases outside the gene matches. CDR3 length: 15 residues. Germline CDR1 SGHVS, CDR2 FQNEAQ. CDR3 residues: CASSLGTSGTGELFF. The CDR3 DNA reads TGTGCCAGCAGCTTAGGGACTAGCGGCACCGGGGAGCTGTTTTTT.

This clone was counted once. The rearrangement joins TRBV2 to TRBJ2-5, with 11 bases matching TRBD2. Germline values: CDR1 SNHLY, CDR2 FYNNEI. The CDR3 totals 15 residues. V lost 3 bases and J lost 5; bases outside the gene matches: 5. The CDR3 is CASSDLGLAAETQYF. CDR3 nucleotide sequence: TGTGCCAGCAGTGACTTGGGACTAGCGGCGGAGACCCAGTACTTC.

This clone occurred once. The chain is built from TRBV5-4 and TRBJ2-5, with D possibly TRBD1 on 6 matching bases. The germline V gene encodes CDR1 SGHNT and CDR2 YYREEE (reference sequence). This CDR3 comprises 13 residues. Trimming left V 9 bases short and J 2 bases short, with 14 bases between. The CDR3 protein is CANGRRGQETQYF. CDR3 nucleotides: TGTGCCAACGGACGCAGGGGACAAGAGACCCAGTACTTC.

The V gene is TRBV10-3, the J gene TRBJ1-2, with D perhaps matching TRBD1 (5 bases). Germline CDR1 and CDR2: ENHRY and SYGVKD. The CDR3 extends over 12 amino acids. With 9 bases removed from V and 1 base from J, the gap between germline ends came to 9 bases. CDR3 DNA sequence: TGTGCCATTCGGGGGGTTAACTATGGCTACACCTTC. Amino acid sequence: CAIRGVNYGYTF.

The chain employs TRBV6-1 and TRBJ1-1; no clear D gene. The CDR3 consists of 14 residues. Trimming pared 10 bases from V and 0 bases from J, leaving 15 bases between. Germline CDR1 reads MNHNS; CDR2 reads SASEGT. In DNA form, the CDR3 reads TGTGCCACCAGACTTAGGAGTATGAACACTGAAGCTTTCTTT. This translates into CATRLRSMNTEAFF.

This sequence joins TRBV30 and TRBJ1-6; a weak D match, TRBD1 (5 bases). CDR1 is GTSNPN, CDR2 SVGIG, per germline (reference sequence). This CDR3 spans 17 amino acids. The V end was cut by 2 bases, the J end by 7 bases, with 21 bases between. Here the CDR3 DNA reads TGTGCCTGGAGTCGGGGGTCCGGGGGACGGGAAAATTCACCCCTCCACTTT. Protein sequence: CAWSRGSGGRENSPLHF.

The CDR3 protein is CASSEPRRFVYEQFF. DNA of the CDR3: TGTGCCAGCAGTGAACCACGGAGGTTCGTATATGAGCAGTTCTTC. The chain recombines TRBV6-1 with TRBJ2-1, with D maybe TRBD2 (5 bases). Deletions cut 2 bases from V and 8 bases from J, with 16 bases between. The CDR3 sequence is 15 residues long. Germline V lookup: CDR1 MNHNS, CDR2 SASEGT.

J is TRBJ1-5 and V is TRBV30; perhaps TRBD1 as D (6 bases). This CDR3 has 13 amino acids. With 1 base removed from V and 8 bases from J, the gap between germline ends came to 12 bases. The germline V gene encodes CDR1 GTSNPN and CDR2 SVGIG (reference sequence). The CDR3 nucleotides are TGTGCCTGGAGTGGGACAGTGGCGGAGCCCCAGCATTTT. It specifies CAWSGTVAEPQHF.

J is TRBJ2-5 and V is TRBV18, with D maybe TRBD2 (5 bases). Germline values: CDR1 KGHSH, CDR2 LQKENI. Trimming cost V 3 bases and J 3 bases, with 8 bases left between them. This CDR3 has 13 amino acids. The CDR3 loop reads CASSPGLKETQYF. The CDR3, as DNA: TGTGCCAGCTCACCTGGACTCAAAGAGACCCAGTACTTC. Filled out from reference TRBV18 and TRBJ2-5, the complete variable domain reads NAGVMQNPRHLVRRRGQEARLRCSPMKGHSHVYWYRQLPEEGLKFMVYLQKENIIDESGMPKERFSAEFPKEGPSILRIQQVVRGDSAAYFCASSPGLKETQYFGPGTRLLVL.

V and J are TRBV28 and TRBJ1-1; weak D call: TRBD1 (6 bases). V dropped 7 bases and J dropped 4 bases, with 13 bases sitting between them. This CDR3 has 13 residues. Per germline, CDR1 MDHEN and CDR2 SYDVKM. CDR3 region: CASILTGSTEAFF. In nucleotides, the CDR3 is TGTGCCAGCATTCTAACAGGGTCCACTGAAGCTTTCTTT.

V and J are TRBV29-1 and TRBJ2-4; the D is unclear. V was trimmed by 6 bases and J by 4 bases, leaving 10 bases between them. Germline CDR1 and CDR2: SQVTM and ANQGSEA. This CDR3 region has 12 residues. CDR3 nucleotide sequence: TGCAGCGTAATAGAGATAAAAAACATTCAGTACTTC. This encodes CSVIEIKNIQYF.

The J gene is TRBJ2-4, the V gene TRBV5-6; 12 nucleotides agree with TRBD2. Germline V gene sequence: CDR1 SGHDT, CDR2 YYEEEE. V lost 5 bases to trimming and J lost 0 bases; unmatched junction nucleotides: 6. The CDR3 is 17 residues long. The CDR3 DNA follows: TGTGCCAGCAGTTGGACTAGCGGGGATATAGCCAAAAACATTCAGTACTTC. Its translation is CASSWTSGDIAKNIQYF.

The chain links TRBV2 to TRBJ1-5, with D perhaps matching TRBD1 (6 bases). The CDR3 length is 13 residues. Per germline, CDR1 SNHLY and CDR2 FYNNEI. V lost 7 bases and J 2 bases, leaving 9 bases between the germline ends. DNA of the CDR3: TGTGCCAGCACGACAGGCGGCAATCAGCCCCAGCATTTT. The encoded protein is CASTTGGNQPQHF.

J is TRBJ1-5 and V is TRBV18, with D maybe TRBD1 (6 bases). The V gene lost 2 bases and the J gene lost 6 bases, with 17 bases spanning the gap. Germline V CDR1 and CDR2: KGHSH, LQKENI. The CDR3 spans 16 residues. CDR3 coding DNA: TGTGCCAGCTCACCAACTACCACAGGGACCGGTCAGCCCCAGCATTTT. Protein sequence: CASSPTTTGTGQPQHF.